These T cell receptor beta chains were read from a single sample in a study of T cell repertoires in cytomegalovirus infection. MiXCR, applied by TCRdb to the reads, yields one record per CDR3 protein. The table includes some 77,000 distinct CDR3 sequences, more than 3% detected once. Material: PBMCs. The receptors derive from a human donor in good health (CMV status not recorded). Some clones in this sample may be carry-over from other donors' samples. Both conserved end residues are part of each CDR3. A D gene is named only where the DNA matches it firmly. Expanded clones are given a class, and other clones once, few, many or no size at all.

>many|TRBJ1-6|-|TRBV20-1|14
CSARQVARDSPLHF
TGCAGTGCTAGACAAGTGGCCAGGGATTCACCCCTCCACTTT
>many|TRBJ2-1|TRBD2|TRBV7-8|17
CASSHRRDYYSYNEQFF
TGTGCCAGCAGTCATCGACGGGACTACTACTCCTACAATGAGCAGTTCTTC
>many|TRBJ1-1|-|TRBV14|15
CASSQDPTMNTEAFF
TGTGCCAGCAGCCAAGACCCAACAATGAACACTGAAGCTTTCTTT
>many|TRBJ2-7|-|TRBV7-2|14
CASSSRPGNYEQYF
TGTGCCAGCAGCTCCAGGCCAGGGAACTACGAGCAGTACTTC
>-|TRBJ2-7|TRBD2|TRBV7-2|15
CASSLVIAGFYEQYF
TGTGCCAGCAGCTTAGTGATAGCGGGTTTTTACGAGCAGTACTTC
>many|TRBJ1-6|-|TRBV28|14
CASRPHTEVSPLHF
TGTGCCAGCAGACCCCACACTGAGGTTTCACCCCTCCACTTT
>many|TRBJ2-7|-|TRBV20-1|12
CSARHRDYEQYF
TGCAGTGCTAGACACCGGGACTACGAGCAGTACTTC
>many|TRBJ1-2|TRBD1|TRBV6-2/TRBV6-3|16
CASRSGQGRTNYGYTF
TGTGCCAGCAGAAGCGGACAGGGGCGAACTAACTATGGCTACACCTTC
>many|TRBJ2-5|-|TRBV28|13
CASSLLAQETQYF
TGTGCCAGCAGTTTACTTGCACAAGAGACCCAGTACTTC
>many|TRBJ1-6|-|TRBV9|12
CASSVSGSPLHF
TGTGCCAGCAGCGTATCCGGTTCACCCCTCCACTTT
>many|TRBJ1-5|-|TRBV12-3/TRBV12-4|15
CASSVGVSTGQPQHF
TGTGCCAGCAGCGTCGGCGTCTCCACAGGTCAGCCCCAGCATTTT